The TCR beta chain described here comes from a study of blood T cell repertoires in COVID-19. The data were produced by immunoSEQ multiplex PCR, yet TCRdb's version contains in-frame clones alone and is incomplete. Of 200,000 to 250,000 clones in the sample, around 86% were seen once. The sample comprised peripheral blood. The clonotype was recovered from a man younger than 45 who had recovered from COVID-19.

CDR3 amino acids: CASSWGQYTEAFF. CDR3 in DNA: TGTGCCAGCAGTTGGGGACAGTACACTGAAGCTTTCTTT. The rearrangement links TRBV12-3 or TRBV12-4 to TRBJ1-1, with 7 bases matching TRBD1. The CDR3 has 13 amino acids. The V gene end was trimmed by 4 bases and the J gene end by 3 bases; junction bases not matched to a gene: 2.